The T cell receptor (beta chain) described here comes from a study of blood T cell repertoires in COVID-19. Whole-study context: Specimens from acute and convalescent COVID-19 originated in the United States, Italy and Spain. PBMCs, B-cell-depleted T cells, or T cells were the source of the cDNA or gDNA that made up the material.

CDR3 size: 16 residues. Germline-derived CDR1 and CDR2 are MNHEY and SVGEGT. V lost 0 bases to trimming and J lost 6 bases, with 17 bases between them. Per the authors' pipeline: Cell counts per sample came from amplifying reference gene primers. Only in-frame clones appear in the TCRdb table, and some are missing; sequencing was by immunoSEQ multiplex PCR. That table supplies the V and J calls and clone size; D and trimming were determined from the DNA. This table has fewer than 150,000 clones, more than 80% appearing once. The clonotype was recovered from a human donor in a cohort sampled during active COVID-19. Sample: peripheral blood. The V and J genes are TRBV6-2 or TRBV6-3 and TRBJ2-5, with D perhaps matching TRBD1 (6 bases). CDR3 residues: CASSYSTQGSLQTQYF. The CDR3 DNA reads TGTGCCAGCAGTTACTCGACACAGGGTAGTTTACAGACCCAGTACTTC.